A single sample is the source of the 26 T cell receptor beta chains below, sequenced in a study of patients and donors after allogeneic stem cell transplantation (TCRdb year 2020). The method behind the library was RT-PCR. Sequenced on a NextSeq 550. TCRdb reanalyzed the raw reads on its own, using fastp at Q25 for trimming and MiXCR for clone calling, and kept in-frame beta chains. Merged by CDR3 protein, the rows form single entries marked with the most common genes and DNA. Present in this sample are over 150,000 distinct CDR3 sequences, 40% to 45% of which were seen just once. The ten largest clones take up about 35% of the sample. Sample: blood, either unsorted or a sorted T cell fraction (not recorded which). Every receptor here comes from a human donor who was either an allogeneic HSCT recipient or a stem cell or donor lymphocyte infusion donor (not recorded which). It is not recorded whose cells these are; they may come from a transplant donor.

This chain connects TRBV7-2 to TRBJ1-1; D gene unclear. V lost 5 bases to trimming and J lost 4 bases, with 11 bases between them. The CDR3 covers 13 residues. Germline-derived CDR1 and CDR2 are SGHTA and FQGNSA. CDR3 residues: CASSPRPGTEAFF. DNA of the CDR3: TGTGCCAGCAGCCCGAGGCCAGGCACTGAAGCTTTCTTT.

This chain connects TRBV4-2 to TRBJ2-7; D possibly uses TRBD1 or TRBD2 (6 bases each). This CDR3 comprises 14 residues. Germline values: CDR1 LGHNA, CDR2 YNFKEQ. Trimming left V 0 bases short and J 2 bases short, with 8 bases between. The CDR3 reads CASSQDGGPYEQYF. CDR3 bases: TGTGCCAGCAGCCAAGATGGGGGGCCCTACGAGCAGTACTTC.

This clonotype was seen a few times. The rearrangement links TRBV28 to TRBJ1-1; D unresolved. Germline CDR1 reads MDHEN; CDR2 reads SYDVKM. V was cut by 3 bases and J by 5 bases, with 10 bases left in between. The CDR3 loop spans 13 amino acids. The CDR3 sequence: CASSLPGMTEAFF. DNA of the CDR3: TGTGCCAGCAGTTTGCCTGGAATGACTGAAGCTTTCTTT.

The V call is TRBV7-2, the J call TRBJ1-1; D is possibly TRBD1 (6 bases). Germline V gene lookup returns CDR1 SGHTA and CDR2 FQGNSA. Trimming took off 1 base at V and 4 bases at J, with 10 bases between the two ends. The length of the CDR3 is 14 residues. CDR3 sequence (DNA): TGTGCCAGCAGCTTAGGGGCAGGGGTCACTGAAGCTTTCTTT. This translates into CASSLGAGVTEAFF.

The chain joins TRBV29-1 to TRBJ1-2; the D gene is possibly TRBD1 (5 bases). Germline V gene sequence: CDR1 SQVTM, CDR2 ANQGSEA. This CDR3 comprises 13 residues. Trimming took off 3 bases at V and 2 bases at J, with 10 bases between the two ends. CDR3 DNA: TGCAGCGTTGAGCCCGGACACAACTATGGCTACACCTTC. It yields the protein CSVEPGHNYGYTF.

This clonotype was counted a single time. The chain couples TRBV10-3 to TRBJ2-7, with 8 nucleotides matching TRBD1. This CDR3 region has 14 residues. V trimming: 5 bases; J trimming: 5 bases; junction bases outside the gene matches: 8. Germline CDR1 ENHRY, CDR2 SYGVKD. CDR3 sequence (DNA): TGTGCCATCAGTAAGCCAGGGGGCTTCCACGAGCAGTACTTC. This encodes CAISKPGGFHEQYF.

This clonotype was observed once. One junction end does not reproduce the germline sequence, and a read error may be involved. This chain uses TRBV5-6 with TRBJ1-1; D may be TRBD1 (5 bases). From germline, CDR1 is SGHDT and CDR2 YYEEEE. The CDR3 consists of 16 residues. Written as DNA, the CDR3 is TGTGCCAGCAGCTTGAAGGGGCTAGGAATGAACACTAAAGCTTTCTTT. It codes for CASSLKGLGMNTKAFF.

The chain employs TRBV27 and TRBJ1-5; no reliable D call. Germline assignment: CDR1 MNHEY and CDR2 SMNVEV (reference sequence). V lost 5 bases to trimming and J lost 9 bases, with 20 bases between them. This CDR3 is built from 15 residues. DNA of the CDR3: TGTGCCAGCAGTCCCCGGCCCTCCCCAAGTGGGCCCCAGCATTTT. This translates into CASSPRPSPSGPQHF.

The CDR3: CASSSGRGRDTEAFF. CDR3 DNA: TGTGCCAGCAGCTCTGGGCGGGGGCGAGACACTGAAGCTTTCTTT. The rearrangement links TRBV5-6 to TRBJ1-1, with TRBD1 as a possible D gene (6 bases). This CDR3 has 15 amino acids. V was clipped by 3 bases and J by 3 bases, with 15 bases between them. CDR1 is SGHDT, CDR2 YYEEEE, per germline. The full variable domain, its missing parts supplied by reference TRBV5-6 and TRBJ1-1, is DAGVTQSPTHLIKTRGQQVTLRCSPKSGHDTVSWYQQALGQGPQFIFQYYEEEERQRGNFPDRFSGHQFPNYSSELNVNALLLGDSALYLCASSSGRGRDTEAFFGQGTRLTVV.

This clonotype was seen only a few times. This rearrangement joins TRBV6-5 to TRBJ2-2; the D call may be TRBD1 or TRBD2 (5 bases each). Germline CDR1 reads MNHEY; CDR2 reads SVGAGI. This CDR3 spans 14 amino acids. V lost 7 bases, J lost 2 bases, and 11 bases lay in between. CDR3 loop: CASTAGSNTGELFF. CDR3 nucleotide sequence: TGTGCCAGCACAGCAGGGAGTAACACCGGGGAGCTGTTTTTT.

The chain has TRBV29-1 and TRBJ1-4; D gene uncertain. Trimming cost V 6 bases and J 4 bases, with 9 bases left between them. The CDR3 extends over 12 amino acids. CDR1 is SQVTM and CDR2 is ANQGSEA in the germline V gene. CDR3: CSVVSDNEKLFF. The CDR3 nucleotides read TGCAGCGTCGTGAGCGATAATGAAAAACTGTTTTTT.

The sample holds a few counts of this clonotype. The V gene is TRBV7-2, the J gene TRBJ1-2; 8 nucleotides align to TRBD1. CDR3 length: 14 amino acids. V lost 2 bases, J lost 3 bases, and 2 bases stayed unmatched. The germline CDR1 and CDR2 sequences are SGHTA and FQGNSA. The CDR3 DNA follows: TGTGCCAGCAGCTTATCAGGGGGCGACTATGGCTACACCTTC. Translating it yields CASSLSGGDYGYTF. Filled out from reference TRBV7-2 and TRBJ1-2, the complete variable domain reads GAGVSQSPSNKVTEKGKDVELRCDPISGHTALYWYRQSLGQGLEFLIYFQGNSAPDKSGLPSDRFSAERTGGSVSTLTIQRTQQEDSAVYLCASSLSGGDYGYTFGSGTRLTVV.

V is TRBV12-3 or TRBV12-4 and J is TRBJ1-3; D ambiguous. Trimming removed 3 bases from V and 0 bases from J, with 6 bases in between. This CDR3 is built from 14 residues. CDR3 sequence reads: CASSFRRSGNTIYF. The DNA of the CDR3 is TGTGCCAGCAGTTTTAGGCGCTCTGGAAACACCATATATTTT.

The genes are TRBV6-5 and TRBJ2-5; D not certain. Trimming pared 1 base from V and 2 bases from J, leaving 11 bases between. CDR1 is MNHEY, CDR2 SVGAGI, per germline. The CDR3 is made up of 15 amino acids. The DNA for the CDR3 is TGTGCCAGCAGTTACTTCCCACTGGCTCAAGAGACCCAGTACTTC. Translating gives CASSYFPLAQETQYF.

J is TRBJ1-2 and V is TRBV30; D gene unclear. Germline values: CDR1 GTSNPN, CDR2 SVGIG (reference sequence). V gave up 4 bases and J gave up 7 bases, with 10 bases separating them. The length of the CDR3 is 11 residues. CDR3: CAWTSGSGYTF. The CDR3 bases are TGTGCCTGGACTAGCGGTAGTGGCTACACCTTC.

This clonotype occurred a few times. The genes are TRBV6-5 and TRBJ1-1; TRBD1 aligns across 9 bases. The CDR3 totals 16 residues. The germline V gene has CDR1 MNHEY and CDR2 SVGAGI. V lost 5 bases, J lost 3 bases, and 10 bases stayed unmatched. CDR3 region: CASSPWTGALDTEAFF. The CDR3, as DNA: TGTGCCAGCAGTCCCTGGACAGGGGCTTTAGACACTGAAGCTTTCTTT.

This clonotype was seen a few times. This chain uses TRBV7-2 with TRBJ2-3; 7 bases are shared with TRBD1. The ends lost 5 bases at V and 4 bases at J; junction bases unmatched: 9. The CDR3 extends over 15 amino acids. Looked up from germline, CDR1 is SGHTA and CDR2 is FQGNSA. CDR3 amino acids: CASSPRQGWADTQYF. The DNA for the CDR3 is TGTGCCAGCAGCCCGAGACAGGGTTGGGCAGATACGCAGTATTTT.

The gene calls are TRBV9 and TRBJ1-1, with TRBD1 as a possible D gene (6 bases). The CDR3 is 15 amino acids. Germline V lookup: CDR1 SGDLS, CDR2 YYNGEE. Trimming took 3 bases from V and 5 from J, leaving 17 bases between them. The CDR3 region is CASSGGTMGGTEAFF. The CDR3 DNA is TGTGCCAGCAGCGGAGGGACAATGGGGGGTACTGAAGCTTTCTTT.

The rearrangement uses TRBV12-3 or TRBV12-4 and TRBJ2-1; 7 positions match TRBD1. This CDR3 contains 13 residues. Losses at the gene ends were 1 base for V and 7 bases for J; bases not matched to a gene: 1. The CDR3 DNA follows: TGTGCCAGCAGTTTAGGACAGGGTAATGAGCAGTTCTTC. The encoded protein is CASSLGQGNEQFF.

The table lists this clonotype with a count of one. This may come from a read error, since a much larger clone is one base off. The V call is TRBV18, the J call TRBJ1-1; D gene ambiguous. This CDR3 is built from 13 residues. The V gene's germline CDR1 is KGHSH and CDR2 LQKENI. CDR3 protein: CASSPGPNAEAFF. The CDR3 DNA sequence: TGTGCCAGCTCACCAGGCCCGAACGCTGAAGCTTTCTTT.

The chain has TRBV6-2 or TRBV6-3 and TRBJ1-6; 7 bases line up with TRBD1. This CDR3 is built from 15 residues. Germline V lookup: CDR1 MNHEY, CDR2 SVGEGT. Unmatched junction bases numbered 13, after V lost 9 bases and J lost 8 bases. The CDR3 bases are TGTGCCAGTCGACAGGGAGGGAAAGGTTATTCACCCCTCCACTTT. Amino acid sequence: CASRQGGKGYSPLHF.

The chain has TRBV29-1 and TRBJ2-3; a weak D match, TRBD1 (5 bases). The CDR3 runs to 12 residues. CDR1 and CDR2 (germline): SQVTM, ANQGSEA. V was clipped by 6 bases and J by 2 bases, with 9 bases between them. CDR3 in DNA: TGCAGCGTGACAGCCTCCACAGATACGCAGTATTTT. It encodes CSVTASTDTQYF.

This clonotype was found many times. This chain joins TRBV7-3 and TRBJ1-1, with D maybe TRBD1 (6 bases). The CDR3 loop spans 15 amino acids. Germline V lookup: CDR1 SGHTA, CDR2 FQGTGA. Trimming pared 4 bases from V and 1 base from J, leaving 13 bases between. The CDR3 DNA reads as TGTGCCAGCAGCTCCAACCCAGGGGCGAACACTGAAGCTTTCTTT. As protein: CASSSNPGANTEAFF.

As DNA, the CDR3 is TGTGCCAGCAGTATACTTGGGGGGACCCCGGAGCCCCAGCATTTT. Translation: CASSILGGTPEPQHF. The V gene is TRBV27, the J gene TRBJ1-5, with a weak D call TRBD1 (5 bases). Germline lookup yields CDR1 MNHEY and CDR2 SMNVEV (reference sequence). V was cut by 5 bases and J by 8 bases, with 19 bases left in between. The CDR3 runs to 15 residues.

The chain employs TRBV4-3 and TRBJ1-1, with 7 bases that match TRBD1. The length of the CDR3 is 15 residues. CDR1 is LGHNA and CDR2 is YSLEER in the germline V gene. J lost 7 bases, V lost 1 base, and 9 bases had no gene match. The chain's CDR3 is CASSQVTTGVGEAFF. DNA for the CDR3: TGCGCCAGCAGCCAAGTAACAACAGGGGTTGGTGAAGCTTTCTTT.

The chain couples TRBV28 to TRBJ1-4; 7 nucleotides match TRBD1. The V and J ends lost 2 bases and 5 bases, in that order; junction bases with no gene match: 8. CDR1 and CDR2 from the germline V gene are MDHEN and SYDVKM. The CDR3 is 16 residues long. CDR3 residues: CASSLIAGTANEKLFF. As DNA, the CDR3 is TGTGCCAGCAGTTTAATTGCCGGGACAGCAAATGAAAAACTGTTTTTT.